This TCR beta chain was identified during a study of patients and donors after allogeneic stem cell transplantation. Using its own MiXCR run on the RT-PCR reads, TCRdb lists one record per CDR3 protein. This sample yields roughly 880,000 distinct CDR3 sequences, of which approximately 19% are seen a single time; roughly 6% belongs to the top ten. This clonotype was counted ten times or more. Trimming cost V 0 bases and J 0 bases, with 11 bases left between them. This CDR3 has 16 residues. Germline values: CDR1 SGHRS, CDR2 YFSETQ. This TCR came from a human donor who was either an allogeneic HSCT recipient or a stem cell or donor lymphocyte infusion donor (not recorded which). It is not recorded whose cells these are; they may come from a transplant donor. This chain connects TRBV5-1 to TRBJ2-3; no definite D call. The sample comprised blood, either unsorted or a sorted T cell fraction (not recorded which). The CDR3 nucleotides are TGCGCCAGCAGCTTGGACAGTCCAACTAGCACAGATACGCAGTATTTT. Protein: CASSLDSPTSTDTQYF.